The entry below describes one T cell receptor beta chain. Antigen unknown. Researchers amplified the TCR beta CDR3 regions from RNA transcripts. First-round RT-PCR of the TCR CDR3 relied on the HTBI primer set. TCRdb reprocessed the multiplex PCR reads with MiXCR, giving one entry per CDR3 protein. The sample shows approximately 400,000 distinct CDR3 sequences, roughly 14% of them seen only once. This CDR3 has 13 residues. V was pared by 0 bases and J by 4 bases, with 6 bases between. Germline V lookup: CDR1 LNHNV, CDR2 YYDKDF (reference sequence). The data belong to a study of T cells in Graves' hyperthyroidism and ophthalmopathy. Study outcomes and limitations: The model identified upcoming ophthalmopathy a median around 6 months ahead of onset.

An absence of ophthalmopathy progression within 18 months meant stable Graves' hyperthyroidism. This rearrangement joins TRBV15 to TRBJ2-5; D gene ambiguous. Sequencing was performed on blood. This TCR derives from a woman aged 18-29 years with Graves' hyperthyroidism. CDR3 in amino acids: CATSRELRETQYF. The DNA of the CDR3 is TGTGCCACCAGCAGAGAGTTGCGAGAGACCCAGTACTTC.